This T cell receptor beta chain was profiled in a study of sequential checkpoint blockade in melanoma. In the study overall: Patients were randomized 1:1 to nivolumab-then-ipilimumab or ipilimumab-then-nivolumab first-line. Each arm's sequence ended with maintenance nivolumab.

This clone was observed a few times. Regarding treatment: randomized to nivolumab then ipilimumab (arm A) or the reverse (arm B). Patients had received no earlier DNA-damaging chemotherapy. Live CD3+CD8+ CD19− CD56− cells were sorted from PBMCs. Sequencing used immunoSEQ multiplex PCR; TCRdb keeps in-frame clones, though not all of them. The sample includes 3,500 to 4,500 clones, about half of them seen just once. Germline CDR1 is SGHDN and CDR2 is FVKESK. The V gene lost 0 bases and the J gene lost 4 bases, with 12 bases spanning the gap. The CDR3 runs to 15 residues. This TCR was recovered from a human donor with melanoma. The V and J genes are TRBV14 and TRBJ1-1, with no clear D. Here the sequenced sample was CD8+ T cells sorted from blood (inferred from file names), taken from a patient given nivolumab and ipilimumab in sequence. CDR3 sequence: CASSQDRSGSTEAFF. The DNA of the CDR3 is TGTGCCAGCAGCCAAGATCGATCAGGATCCACTGAAGCTTTCTTT.